This T cell receptor beta chain is drawn from a study of identical twins. General observations from the study: Invariant cells of the MAIT and iNKT types might have partly distorted the zero-insertion analyses. Memory repertoires lacked the insertion deficit that abundant cord blood beta clonotypes showed.

Germline CDR1 is LGHDT and CDR2 is YNNKEL (reference sequence). V lost 4 bases to trimming and J lost 4 bases; unmatched junction nucleotides: 6. The CDR3 has 15 residues. After template switching added a universal primer site, the resulting cDNA carried unique molecular identifiers. A single record per CDR3 protein comes from TCRdb applying MiXCR to the 5' RACE reads. The profile covers under 300,000 distinct CDR3 sequences, with roughly an eighth appearing a single time and 4% taken by the ten largest. Details on this clonotype: Its antigen is as yet unknown.

Another study also made use of these data, one on yellow fever vaccine responses in identical twins.

The sequenced material came from memory (CD45RO+) T cells sorted from blood. The chain combines TRBV3-1 with TRBJ2-7; TRBD2 agrees at 11 bases. This TCR was sampled from a woman aged 18-29 years in good health. CDR3: CASSRSGGGRYEQYF. As DNA, the CDR3 is TGTGCCAGCAGCCGTAGCGGGGGGGGGCGGTACGAGCAGTACTTC.